This T cell receptor beta chain was profiled in a study of blood T cell repertoires in COVID-19. Only in-frame clones appear in the TCRdb table, and some are missing; sequencing was by immunoSEQ multiplex PCR. The data show some 80,000 clones, around four fifths seen once. The germline gives CDR1 SQVTM, CDR2 ANQGSEA. This CDR3 region has 12 residues. Trimming took 6 bases from V and 1 from J, leaving 8 bases between them. What was sequenced was peripheral blood. The origin of this receptor is a human donor in a cohort sampled during active COVID-19. The rearrangement links TRBV29-1 to TRBJ2-3, with unresolved D. The CDR3 is CSVRLRTDTQYF. In DNA form, the CDR3 reads TGCAGCGTAAGACTTCGCACAGATACGCAGTATTTT.